A single sample gave rise to the 21 T cell receptor beta chains below, sequenced in a study of OX40 agonist ivuxolimab in advanced cancers. The library relied on the immunoSEQ multiplex PCR assay. Not all clones reach the TCRdb copy of this immuneACCESS table, which keeps in-frame sequences only. Checked studies attribute under half of the gap to unresolved V genes and leave the rest unexplained. The sample table contains more than 65,000 clones; only one count was recorded for around 92% of them. About 8% of the sample comes from the top ten. Sequencing used CD4+ or CD8+ T cells sorted from blood, obtained in a trial of the OX40 agonist ivuxolimab. The source of these receptors is an adult with an advanced solid tumor such as melanoma, head and neck, liver or kidney cancer.

The chain recombines TRBV11-2 with TRBJ1-1; 9 positions agree with TRBD1. Germline assignment: CDR1 SGHAT and CDR2 FQNNGV. CDR3 length equals 14 residues. After removal of 6 bases from V and 3 bases from J, the junction contained 5 bases not matched to a gene. CDR3 protein: CASSKDRGYTEAFF. CDR3 DNA: TGTGCCAGCAGTAAGGACAGGGGATACACTGAAGCTTTCTTT.

This chain joins TRBV11-2 and TRBJ1-6; tentative D call: TRBD1 (6 bases). This CDR3 has 15 residues. The germline CDR1 and CDR2 sequences are SGHAT and FQNNGV. Trimming removed 3 bases from V and 7 bases from J, with 13 bases in between. The DNA of the CDR3 is TGTGCCAGCAGCTTCGGGGGGCTTCAGAATTCACCCCTCCACTTT. Translated, it gives CASSFGGLQNSPLHF.

This sequence joins TRBV4-1 and TRBJ2-2, with D unclear. This CDR3 region has 14 residues. Trimming removed 1 base at V and 0 bases at J, with 3 bases between. CDR1 and CDR2 (germline): MGHRA, YSYEKL. The CDR3 bases are TGCGCCAGCAGCCAAGTACCGAACACCGGGGAGCTGTTTTTT. Translation gives CASSQVPNTGELFF.

The chain links TRBV5-6 to TRBJ2-7, with TRBD1 as a possible D gene (5 bases). Germline V gene lookup returns CDR1 SGHDT and CDR2 YYEEEE. V was trimmed by 0 bases and J by 6 bases, leaving 13 bases between them. The CDR3 extends over 14 amino acids. CDR3 nucleotide sequence: TGTGCCAGCAGCTTGGGGACAAGGAGCTCCGAGCAGTACTTC. This codes for CASSLGTRSSEQYF.

The chain combines TRBV4-2 with TRBJ2-2; TRBD1 matches at 7 bases. CDR1 LGHNA and CDR2 YNFKEQ come from the germline V gene. CDR3 length equals 14 residues. Trimming removed 6 bases from V and 4 bases from J; junction bases left unmatched: 5. The CDR3 is CASSEGAGTGELFF. As DNA, the CDR3 is TGTGCCAGCAGTGAGGGGGCCGGCACCGGGGAGCTGTTTTTT.

The rearrangement uses TRBV10-3 and TRBJ1-1, with 8 bases lining up with TRBD1. Germline-derived CDR1 and CDR2 are ENHRY and SYGVKD. V gave up 6 bases and J gave up 8 bases; unmatched junction bases: 11. The length of the CDR3 is 14 residues. CDR3 in DNA: TGTGCCATCAGCCGAACAGGGGGGGCAAGGGAAGCTTTCTTT. Protein: CAISRTGGAREAFF.

The chain employs TRBV27 and TRBJ2-1, with D perhaps TRBD2 (7 bases). Germline lookup yields CDR1 MNHEY and CDR2 SMNVEV (reference sequence). The germline V and J ends were trimmed by 5 bases and 5 bases, with 22 bases remaining between them. This CDR3 contains 17 residues. For the CDR3, the DNA is TGTGCCAGCAGTACTACCCCGGGGGCTAGCGGTAACAATGAGCAGTTCTTC. Protein: CASSTTPGASGNNEQFF.

The genes are TRBV30 and TRBJ2-3, with D perhaps matching TRBD1 (5 bases). The V gene lost 0 bases and the J gene lost 0 bases, with 10 bases spanning the gap. The germline CDR1 and CDR2 sequences are GTSNPN and SVGIG (reference sequence). The CDR3 is 15 residues long. CDR3 coding DNA: TGTGCCTGGAGTGTCGTAGGGGCAAGCACAGATACGCAGTATTTT. Translation: CAWSVVGASTDTQYF.

This chain joins TRBV11-2 and TRBJ2-7, with TRBD1 identical over 10 bases. Germline V gives CDR1 SGHAT, CDR2 FQNNGV. Trimming took 5 bases from V and 4 from J; bases not matched to a gene: 8. The CDR3 extends over 15 amino acids. The CDR3 nucleotides are TGTGCCAGCAGCCCAGCGGGGACAGGGGATTACGAGCAGTACTTC. Its translation is CASSPAGTGDYEQYF.

The chain has TRBV19 and TRBJ2-7; 9 bases agree with TRBD1. The CDR3 has 15 amino acids. CDR1 and CDR2 (germline): LNHDA, SQIVND (reference sequence). V gave up 1 base and J gave up 2 bases; unmatched junction bases: 3. DNA for the CDR3: TGTGCCAGTAGTATAGGGGACAGGGCTACCTACGAGCAGTACTTC. It yields the protein CASSIGDRATYEQYF.

V usage is TRBV9 and J usage is TRBJ2-7, with a possible D match to TRBD2 (6 bases). The CDR3 runs to 15 residues. V gave up 0 bases and J gave up 2 bases, with 12 bases separating them. CDR1 SGDLS and CDR2 YYNGEE come from the germline V gene. The CDR3: CASSVAGDLTYEQYF. The CDR3, as DNA: TGTGCCAGCAGCGTAGCGGGGGATCTGACCTACGAGCAGTACTTC.

The chain recombines TRBV4-1 with TRBJ2-3; TRBD2 agrees at 7 bases. J gave up 2 bases and V 0 bases, and 8 bases lay outside the gene matches. The CDR3 is 17 residues long. CDR1 MGHRA and CDR2 YSYEKL come from the germline V gene. The CDR3 here is CASSQEAGGSYTDTQYF. The CDR3 coding sequence is TGCGCCAGCAGCCAAGAGGCCGGGGGGTCCTACACAGATACGCAGTATTTT.

Concerning this clone: The junction does not match germline at one end; this may be a read error. The chain employs TRBV7-7 and TRBJ2-7, with D unclear. The CDR3 contains 15 residues. Germline CDR1 SSHAT, CDR2 FNYEAQ (reference sequence). The CDR3 DNA reads TGTGCTAGCAGCTTAGACCCTACGACCATCTACGAGCAGTACTTC. Translation: CASSLDPTTIYEQYF.

The chain combines TRBV5-1 with TRBJ2-5, with D maybe TRBD2 (6 bases). The CDR3 loop spans 15 amino acids. Trimming stripped 3 bases from V and 5 bases from J, with 17 bases between. Germline V gene lookup returns CDR1 SGHRS and CDR2 YFSETQ. The CDR3 nucleotides read TGCGCCAGCAGCTCGGACGGGGTTGCGGGGGAGACCCAGTACTTC. Translated: CASSSDGVAGETQYF.

The chain couples TRBV5-1 to TRBJ1-1, with a tentative D call TRBD1 (6 bases). The CDR3 has 15 residues. Germline V lookup: CDR1 SGHRS, CDR2 YFSETQ. The V end was cut by 4 bases, the J end by 0 bases, with 13 bases between. The CDR3 coding sequence is TGCGCCAGCAGCATTCCCGACAGGCTGAACACTGAAGCTTTCTTT. This encodes CASSIPDRLNTEAFF.

The chain combines TRBV19 with TRBJ1-6; no definite D call. Germline CDR1 reads LNHDA; CDR2 reads SQIVND (reference sequence). This CDR3 region has 12 residues. V was trimmed by 3 bases and J by 9 bases, leaving 6 bases between them. The CDR3: CASSIMGSPLHF. Here the CDR3 DNA reads TGTGCCAGTAGTATCATGGGTTCACCCCTCCACTTT.

This chain links TRBV7-2 with TRBJ2-5; D gene unclear. The tail of the sequence fits TRBJ2-7 better, so the J call may be wrong. The germline CDR1 and CDR2 sequences are SGHTA and FQGNSA. CDR3 length: 15 residues. Here the CDR3 DNA reads TGTGCCAGCGATGATCTGGGTCGGATTAGTTACGAGCAGTACTTC. As protein: CASDDLGRISYEQYF.

The chain joins TRBV4-1 to TRBJ2-7; D assignment may be TRBD1 or TRBD2 (5 bases each). There are 14 residues in the CDR3. The V end lost 4 bases, the J end lost 2 bases, and 12 bases lay between the germline ends. Germline V gives CDR1 MGHRA, CDR2 YSYEKL. The CDR3 sequence is CASSPRDQTYEQYF. In DNA form, the CDR3 reads TGCGCCAGCAGCCCCCGGGACCAAACCTACGAGCAGTACTTC.

This chain links TRBV6-4 with TRBJ1-1, with D unclear. Germline CDR1 MRHNA, CDR2 SNTAGT. The CDR3 spans 16 residues. The V end lost 0 bases, the J end lost 2 bases, and 13 bases lay between the germline ends. The DNA for the CDR3 is TGTGCCAGCAGTGACTCAGCCCTTAAGGGTAACACTGAAGCTTTCTTT. Its protein product is CASSDSALKGNTEAFF.

The chain uses TRBV14 and TRBJ2-7; D remains unclear. With 6 bases removed from V and 2 bases from J, the gap between germline ends came to 14 bases. The length of the CDR3 is 14 residues. Germline CDR1 is SGHDN and CDR2 is FVKESK. The CDR3 reads CASSRGPGPYEQYF. CDR3 in DNA: TGTGCCAGCAGTCGAGGACCAGGACCCTACGAGCAGTACTTC. Using reference TRBV14 and TRBJ2-7 for the parts outside the CDR3, the full variable domain is EAGVTQFPSHSVIEKGQTVTLRCDPISGHDNLYWYRRVMGKEIKFLLHFVKESKQDESGMPNNRFLAERTGGTYSTLKVQPAELEDSGVYFCASSRGPGPYEQYFGPGTRLTVT.

This chain connects TRBV7-3 to TRBJ2-3, with 8 bases fitting TRBD1. In germline, CDR1 is SGHTA, CDR2 FQGTGA. V lost 2 bases to trimming and J lost 8 bases; unmatched junction nucleotides: 9. The CDR3 loop spans 15 amino acids. CDR3 region: CASSLSDRARGTQYF. The CDR3 DNA follows: TGTGCCAGCAGCTTATCGGACAGGGCGCGGGGTACGCAGTATTTT.